These T cell receptor beta chains were read from a single sample in a study of blood T cell repertoires in COVID-19. Here immunoSEQ multiplex PCR was the method, and the copy in TCRdb shows in-frame clones only, minus some. Of around 95,000 clones in the sample, less than 90% are singletons; the top ten hold approximately 7%. Sequenced input: peripheral blood. Receptor source: a man between 25 and 39 years old in a cohort sampled during active COVID-19. The CDR3 runs from the conserved cysteine through the conserved F or W. A D gene is named only where the DNA matches it firmly. A row's size may be missing; if present it is once, few, many or a size class.

clone_size	j_call	v_call	cdr3_length	d_call	cdr3_nt	cdr3_aa
once	TRBJ2-7	TRBV9	14	TRBD1	TGTGCCAGCAGCGGGGACAGTAGGACCTACGAGCAGTACTTC	CASSGDSRTYEQYF
NA	TRBJ2-5	TRBV24-1	15	TRBD1	TGTGCCACCAGTGAGCCTCTAGGGGGCTGGGAGACCCAGTACTTC	CATSEPLGGWETQYF
NA	TRBJ2-1	TRBV2	16	TRBD2	TGTGCCAGCACGGCTAGCGGGGGGACTTTCTACAATGAGCAGTTCTTC	CASTASGGTFYNEQFF
once	TRBJ2-1	TRBV4-1	18	TRBD2	TGCGCCAGCAGCCCGAGAGACGGTCTAGCGGGGGGACTCAATGAGCAGTTCTTC	CASSPRDGLAGGLNEQFF
once	TRBJ1-1	TRBV12-3/TRBV12-4	12	TRBD1	TGTGCCAGCAGGCAGGGGGCCGCTGAAGCTTTCTTT	CASRQGAAEAFF
NA	TRBJ2-3	TRBV10-3	14	TRBD1	TGTGCCATCCGCGGACAGGGGCCGACAGATACGCAGTATTTT	CAIRGQGPTDTQYF
NA	TRBJ2-7	TRBV7-2	14	NA	TGTGCCAGCAGCTTAGGTCCGGGAAGCTACGAGCAGTACTTC	CASSLGPGSYEQYF
NA	TRBJ1-5	TRBV3-1/TRBV3-2	15	NA	TGTGCCAGCAGCCAACGGGGGGCACGCAATCAGCCCCAGCATTTT	CASSQRGARNQPQHF
NA	TRBJ2-3	TRBV2	14	NA	TGTGCCAGCAATGCGGCCCTTTATCCAGATACGCAGTATTTT	CASNAALYPDTQYF
NA	TRBJ1-1	TRBV28	14	NA	TGTGCCAGCAGTTTAACAGGGATCGGCACTGAAGCTTTCTTT	CASSLTGIGTEAFF
NA	TRBJ2-3	TRBV30	16	TRBD2	TGTGCCTACACCCGAACCTCACTAGCGCGGGCAGATACGCAGTATTTT	CAYTRTSLARADTQYF
once	TRBJ2-5	TRBV6-7	15	NA	TGTGCCAGCAGGTATTGGAAGGTACAGAAAGAGACCCAGTACTTC	CASRYWKVQKETQYF
NA	TRBJ2-2	TRBV4-2	18	TRBD1	TGTGCCAGCAGCCCGAATGGAGGGACAGGGGTAATCACCGGGGAGCTGTTTTTT	CASSPNGGTGVITGELFF
NA	TRBJ2-3	TRBV12-3/TRBV12-4	13	NA	TGTGCCAGCAGTTTGGGTCGGGTAGATACGCAGTATTTT	CASSLGRVDTQYF
NA	TRBJ2-1	TRBV3-1/TRBV3-2	12	TRBD2	TGTGCCAGCAGCCAATTAGCGGGTGAGCAGTTCTTC	CASSQLAGEQFF
NA	TRBJ1-3	TRBV18	15	NA	TGTGCCAGCTCACCCTGGACAGAACTCGGAAACACCATATATTTT	CASSPWTELGNTIYF
once	TRBJ2-5	TRBV5-1	13	TRBD2	TGCGCCAGCAGCTTTGCGGGGGGGGAGACCCAGTACTTC	CASSFAGGETQYF
once	TRBJ1-1	TRBV7-9	12	NA	TGTGCCAGCAGCTCCAGCACAGTGGAAGCTTTCTTT	CASSSSTVEAFF
NA	TRBJ1-1	TRBV21-1	14	NA	TGTGCCCGAGAATTCCAGGGGGCAGGCACTGAAGCTTTCTTT	CAREFQGAGTEAFF
NA	TRBJ2-5	TRBV29-1	12	TRBD2	TGCAGCGTCTCTAGCGGGGACGAGACCCAGTACTTC	CSVSSGDETQYF
NA	TRBJ2-3	TRBV27	15	NA	TGTGCCAGCAGTCCCCGGACAGCGCACAGAGATACGCAGTATTTT	CASSPRTAHRDTQYF
NA	TRBJ1-4	TRBV19	14	NA	TGTGCCAGTAGTACGAGACAGTCTAATGAAAAACTGTTTTTT	CASSTRQSNEKLFF
NA	TRBJ1-3	TRBV4-3	16	TRBD1	TGCGCCAGCAGCCAGGGGACAGGGGAAAAGGGAAACACCATATATTTT	CASSQGTGEKGNTIYF
NA	TRBJ2-5	TRBV6-5	14	TRBD2	TGTGCCAGCAATAAGCGGGGGGGCCCGGAGACCCAGTACTTC	CASNKRGGPETQYF
NA	TRBJ1-5	TRBV9	15	TRBD1	TGTGCCAGCAGCGGATTCTCAGGGGGAGGTCAGCCCCAGCATTTT	CASSGFSGGGQPQHF
NA	TRBJ1-1	TRBV7-2	15	NA	TGTGCCAGCAGCCTAGCTGGGGGGATAAGCGCTGAAGCTTTCTTT	CASSLAGGISAEAFF
NA	TRBJ2-3	TRBV28	15	TRBD1	TGTGCCAACAGTTTTAGGGACAGCCCCGTCGATACGCAGTATTTT	CANSFRDSPVDTQYF
NA	TRBJ2-7	TRBV11-3	19	TRBD1	TGTGCCAGCAGCCCTACGGGGAAATTGTCGGGACAGGGAGTTTACGAGCAGTACTTC	CASSPTGKLSGQGVYEQYF
NA	TRBJ1-4	TRBV5-1	18	NA	TGCGCCAGCAGCTTAGGTGCGACGGGAATCACAACTAATGAAAAACTGTTTTTT	CASSLGATGITTNEKLFF
NA	TRBJ1-1	TRBV6-6	13	NA	TGTGCCAGTATTCTGGCGGGGGCCACTGAAGCTTTCTTT	CASILAGATEAFF
NA	TRBJ1-1	TRBV29-1	15	TRBD1	TGCAGCGTTGGAAACGACAGGGCATGGAACACTGAAGCTTTCTTT	CSVGNDRAWNTEAFF
NA	TRBJ2-3	TRBV3-1/TRBV3-2	16	TRBD2	TGTGCCAGCAGCCACGAGGGACGGGCGGGGGTGGATACGCAGTATTTT	CASSHEGRAGVDTQYF
once	TRBJ1-2	TRBV13	15	TRBD1	TGTGCCAGCAGCTTAAGGGGACAGTCCCTTTTAGGCTACACCTTC	CASSLRGQSLLGYTF